A selection of T cell receptor beta chains follows, all from one sample in a study of PD-1 blockade in classical Hodgkin lymphoma. Data came from immunoSEQ multiplex PCR; TCRdb stores just in-frame clones and leaves some out. The sample has tens of thousands of clones, 70% to 80% seen once; the top ten hold about 3%. Sequencing used peripheral blood mononuclear cells (PBMCs), obtained at baseline. The receptors come from a human donor with classical Hodgkin lymphoma. Each CDR3 is given with its conserved first and last residue. D genes are given only for firm matches. Clone size appears in some rows only: once, few, many, or a class for an expanded clone.

v_call	clone_size	d_call	j_call	cdr3_length	cdr3_nt	cdr3_aa
TRBV18	NA	NA	TRBJ2-7	12	TGTGCCAGCTCACCACCGAGCTACGAGCAGTACTTC	CASSPPSYEQYF
TRBV28	NA	NA	TRBJ1-1	15	TGTGCCAGCAGTCCCTCGGGACGGGGAGGGACTGAAGCTTTCTTT	CASSPSGRGGTEAFF
TRBV10-3	NA	TRBD2	TRBJ2-3	14	TGTGCCTTGGGGGCGGGAGGAGGAGCAGATACGCAGTATTTT	CALGAGGGADTQYF
TRBV6-5	NA	NA	TRBJ1-4	14	TGTGCCAGCAGTTACTCGGGGGCGCGGGAAAAACTGTTTTTT	CASSYSGAREKLFF
TRBV4-1	NA	NA	TRBJ2-2	14	TGCGCCAGCAGCCAGGGGGCGAACACCGGGGAGCTGTTTTTT	CASSQGANTGELFF
TRBV19	NA	NA	TRBJ2-3	14	TGTGCCAGTAGTGGGAGCGGCGGCACAGATACGCAGTATTTT	CASSGSGGTDTQYF
TRBV6-6	NA	NA	TRBJ2-7	14	TGTGCCAGCAGTTCGGGACGGGGGATTTACGAGCAGTACTTC	CASSSGRGIYEQYF
TRBV10-3	few	NA	TRBJ1-2	15	TGTGCCATCAGTGAGAATGACAGGACTAACTATGGCTACACCTTC	CAISENDRTNYGYTF
TRBV19	NA	NA	TRBJ2-2	18	TGTGCCAGTAGTCCTTCAGGGCCAGGGCTTTCGAACACCGGGGAGCTGTTTTTT	CASSPSGPGLSNTGELFF
TRBV19	NA	TRBD1	TRBJ1-1	15	TGTGCCAGTAGTATAACTTTAGGGGGCGGCACTGAAGCTTTCTTT	CASSITLGGGTEAFF
TRBV6-1	few	NA	TRBJ2-2	15	TGTGCCAGCATAACTGGGCGCGGGATCCCCGGGGAGCTGTTTTTT	CASITGRGIPGELFF
TRBV4-3	NA	NA	TRBJ2-1	15	TGCGCCAGCAGCCAAGATCTTGCTAGCAGGAATGAGCAGTTCTTC	CASSQDLASRNEQFF
TRBV30	NA	NA	TRBJ2-4	11	TGTGCCTGGAGTGATCAAAACATTCAGTACTTC	CAWSDQNIQYF
TRBV27	NA	NA	TRBJ2-1	14	TGTGCCAGCAGTTTGGGGCTGGGGGTTGATGAGCAGTTCTTC	CASSLGLGVDEQFF
TRBV4-1	NA	NA	TRBJ2-3	15	TGCGCCAGCCGCAACAGGGCCCGGAGGACAGATACGCAGTATTTT	CASRNRARRTDTQYF
TRBV6-6	NA	NA	TRBJ1-1	12	TGTGCCAGCAGAGCCAGCCCCACTGAAGCTTTCTTT	CASRASPTEAFF
TRBV4-3	NA	TRBD1	TRBJ1-4	16	TGCGCCAGCAGCCAAGATTTGGGACAGGGGAATGAAAAACTGTTTTTT	CASSQDLGQGNEKLFF
TRBV7-9	NA	NA	TRBJ2-1	16	TGTGCCAGCAGCTCGCCGGGTACGGGACAATACAATGAGCAGTTCTTC	CASSSPGTGQYNEQFF
TRBV10-2	NA	NA	TRBJ1-5	15	TGCGCCAGCAGTGAGTCGCCGGGAAGCAATCAGCCCCAGCATTTT	CASSESPGSNQPQHF
TRBV9	NA	NA	TRBJ1-1	12	TGTGCCAGCAGCAGAGTGAACACTGAAGCTTTCTTT	CASSRVNTEAFF
TRBV4-1	few	TRBD2	TRBJ2-5	19	TGCGCCAGCAGCCAAGATCCCGCTACTAGCGGGAGCGGCCAAGAGACCCAGTACTTC	CASSQDPATSGSGQETQYF
TRBV25-1	NA	NA	TRBJ2-7	11	TGTGCCAGCAGTGACGTCTACGAGCAGTACTTC	CASSDVYEQYF
TRBV28	NA	NA	TRBJ1-2	13	TGTGCCAGCAGTTTTACAGCTACCTATGGCTACACCTTC	CASSFTATYGYTF
TRBV7-2	NA	TRBD1	TRBJ2-7	15	TGTGCCAGCAGCATTAGGGGGACAGCCGTCTACGAGCAGTACTTC	CASSIRGTAVYEQYF
TRBV2	once	TRBD1	TRBJ1-1	14	TGTGCCAGCAGTGCCCAGGGGGCTGGGACTGAAGCTTTCTTT	CASSAQGAGTEAFF
TRBV7-7	few	NA	TRBJ2-3	16	TGTGCTAGCAGCCTGACTTTTTCTTTAAGCACAGATACGCAGTATTTT	CASSLTFSLSTDTQYF
TRBV5-5	NA	NA	TRBJ1-2	13	TGTGCCAGCAGCTTACGAGGGGGCTATGGCTACACCTTC	CASSLRGGYGYTF
TRBV30	few	NA	TRBJ1-5	13	TGTGCCTGGAGTGCGAATTCAGATCAGCCCCAGCATTTT	CAWSANSDQPQHF
TRBV6-6	NA	TRBD1	TRBJ2-7	14	TGTGCCAGCAGCCCCGGACAGGGATCCTACGAGCAGTACTTC	CASSPGQGSYEQYF
TRBV28	NA	TRBD1	TRBJ2-2	17	TGTGCCAGCAGTTTATACCTCGGACAGGGAGACACCGGGGAGCTGTTTTTT	CASSLYLGQGDTGELFF
TRBV9	NA	TRBD2	TRBJ2-1	16	TGTGCCAGCAGCGCCCCCGGGCTAGCGGGAGTCGATGAGCAGTTCTTC	CASSAPGLAGVDEQFF
TRBV18	NA	NA	TRBJ1-2	16	TGTGAAGGGATCTCCTGGACGAACGGGGCCAACGCGGGCTACACCTTC	CEGISWTNGANAGYTF
TRBV25-1	NA	NA	TRBJ1-2	14	TGTGCCAGCAGTGAATTCGATTCGACAGTTGGCTACACCTTC	CASSEFDSTVGYTF
TRBV6-1	NA	NA	TRBJ2-1	14	TGTGCCAGCTCTCTAGCCGCTAGCGAAAGAGAGCAGTTCTTC	CASSLAASEREQFF
TRBV7-9	many	NA	TRBJ2-1	16	TGTGCCAGCAGCTTAGGGGTTGGGGCCTCCTACAATGAGCAGTTCTTC	CASSLGVGASYNEQFF